One and the same sample provided the 31 T cell receptor beta chains below, sequenced in a study of cytomegalovirus exposure and HLA in healthy donors. Profiled with immunoSEQ multiplex PCR; TCRdb holds only in-frame clones, not every one. This table has approximately 99,000 clones, approximately 85% appearing once. Sequencing was done on a sample of PBMCs. These TCRs come from a woman between 18 and 29 years old in good health and CMV-seronegative.

V usage is TRBV4-1 and J usage is TRBJ2-7, with 9 bases matching TRBD1. The ends lost 2 bases at V and 3 bases at J; junction bases unmatched: 11. This CDR3 has 17 residues. The V gene's germline CDR1 is MGHRA and CDR2 YSYEKL. The CDR3, as DNA: TGCGCCAGCAGCCAACCCATACAGGGGGCGAGAATCTACGAGCAGTACTTC. Residues: CASSQPIQGARIYEQYF.

The chain has TRBV5-1 and TRBJ2-7; possible D gene TRBD2, 6 bases. V lost 0 bases and J 6 bases, leaving 13 bases between the germline ends. Germline lookup yields CDR1 SGHRS and CDR2 YFSETQ. This CDR3 comprises 14 residues. The CDR3 DNA sequence: TGCGCCAGCAGCTTGGGTCGGAGGGATGGCGAGCAGTACTTC. It translates to CASSLGRRDGEQYF.

This clone was observed a few times. The genes are TRBV5-1 and TRBJ2-7; D may be TRBD1 (5 bases). The CDR3 runs 14 residues. Germline V CDR1 and CDR2: SGHRS, YFSETQ. Deletions cut 0 bases from V and 5 bases from J, with 12 bases between. The CDR3: CASSLAGFDDEQYF. The CDR3 DNA reads as TGCGCCAGCAGCTTGGCAGGGTTTGACGACGAGCAGTACTTC.

This clone is a singleton in its sample. The chain has TRBV6-1 and TRBJ1-6, with D perhaps matching TRBD1 (5 bases). CDR1 and CDR2 (germline): MNHNS, SASEGT. This CDR3 spans 15 amino acids. Deletions cut 3 bases from V and 10 bases from J, with 16 bases between. The CDR3 nucleotides are TGTGCCAGCAGTGAGGGGCGCGGGACTGGCTCACCCCTCCACTTT. Its translation is CASSEGRGTGSPLHF.

V and J are TRBV30 and TRBJ1-2; 9 bases map to TRBD1. CDR1 and CDR2 (germline): GTSNPN, SVGIG (reference sequence). This CDR3 is built from 11 residues. The ends lost 7 bases at V and 8 bases at J; junction bases unmatched: 5. CDR3 region: CASGQGYGYTF. CDR3 DNA: TGTGCCTCGGGACAGGGCTACGGCTACACCTTC.

The chain links TRBV30 to TRBJ1-4, with D maybe TRBD1 (6 bases). This CDR3 region has 15 residues. CDR1 is GTSNPN and CDR2 is SVGIG in the germline V gene (reference sequence). Trimming took off 3 bases at V and 1 base at J, with 12 bases between the two ends. DNA of the CDR3: TGTGCCTGGAGGGGAGGGGGAGGAACTAATGAAAAACTGTTTTTT. As protein: CAWRGGGGTNEKLFF.

The gene calls are TRBV7-9 and TRBJ1-2; D perhaps matches TRBD1 (6 bases). The V end was cut by 4 bases, the J end by 3 bases, with 18 bases between. From germline, CDR1 is SEHNR and CDR2 FQNEAQ (reference sequence). This CDR3 has 16 amino acids. The CDR3 loop reads CASSSGSFTGHYGYTF. Here the CDR3 DNA reads TGTGCCAGCAGCTCAGGAAGTTTTACAGGGCACTATGGCTACACCTTC.

The chain has TRBV4-1 and TRBJ1-2, with 9 bases aligning to TRBD1. Germline assignment: CDR1 MGHRA and CDR2 YSYEKL. This CDR3 is 18 amino acids long. Unmatched junction bases numbered 12, after V lost 2 bases and J lost 2 bases. Here the CDR3 reads CASSQRRDREFRNYGYTF. The DNA for the CDR3 is TGCGCCAGCAGCCAACGAAGGGACAGGGAATTTCGAAACTATGGCTACACCTTC.

This chain joins TRBV2 and TRBJ1-3; D is possibly TRBD1 (6 bases). Trimming removed 7 bases at V and 2 bases at J, with 18 bases between. From germline, CDR1 is SNHLY and CDR2 FYNNEI. The CDR3 extends over 16 amino acids. This CDR3 is CASTETERTAGNTIYF. The CDR3 DNA reads as TGTGCCAGCACCGAAACAGAGCGGACAGCTGGAAACACCATATATTTT.

This clone was observed a handful of times. The same CDR3 arises from other DNA sequences in this sample as well. The chain employs TRBV6-1 and TRBJ2-7; a weak D match, TRBD2 (6 bases). The ends were cut back, 8 bases at V and 0 bases at J, with 14 bases in the middle. This CDR3 has 14 amino acids. The germline gives CDR1 MNHNS, CDR2 SASEGT. CDR3 sequence reads: CASSWGGGSYEQYF. CDR3 nucleotide sequence: TGTGCCAGCTCGTGGGGAGGAGGCTCCTACGAGCAGTACTTC.

V and J are TRBV27 and TRBJ1-1, with TRBD1 matching 9 bases. CDR1 and CDR2 (germline): MNHEY, SMNVEV (reference sequence). CDR3 length: 13 amino acids. V shed 8 bases and J 3 bases; nucleotides not matched to a gene: 4. CDR3 DNA sequence: TGTGCCAGCGGAAACAGGGGGCACACTGAAGCTTTCTTT. Its translation is CASGNRGHTEAFF.

The chain employs TRBV28 and TRBJ1-5; D is unclear. This CDR3 is 16 amino acids long. The germline V and J ends were trimmed by 0 bases and 0 bases, with 9 bases remaining between them. Germline CDR1 MDHEN, CDR2 SYDVKM. CDR3 amino acids: CASSLWRSPSNQPQHF. The CDR3 DNA follows: TGTGCCAGCAGTTTATGGAGAAGTCCTAGCAATCAGCCCCAGCATTTT.

The chain is built from TRBV7-9 and TRBJ2-5; perhaps TRBD1 as D (7 bases). From germline, CDR1 is SEHNR and CDR2 FQNEAQ (reference sequence). The CDR3 has 12 residues. V was pared by 4 bases and J by 7 bases, with 10 bases between. The CDR3 nucleotides read TGTGCCAGCAGCTCGCAGGGGGGGACCCAGTACTTC. Amino acids: CASSSQGGTQYF.

This clone was detected only once. The chain is built from TRBV6-1 and TRBJ2-5; D is perhaps TRBD1 (6 bases). The CDR3 has 15 amino acids. The germline V gene encodes CDR1 MNHNS and CDR2 SASEGT. Trimming shortened V by 1 base and J by 2 bases, and 11 bases separated the two germline ends. The CDR3 here is CASSEGQGKQETQYF. In DNA, the CDR3 is TGTGCCAGCAGTGAAGGCCAGGGGAAACAAGAGACCCAGTACTTC.

CDR3: CATSRGDGGDTQYF. As DNA, the CDR3 is TGTGCCACCAGCAGAGGTGACGGGGGGGATACGCAGTATTTT. This chain connects TRBV15 to TRBJ2-3; 7 bases match TRBD2. The CDR3 sequence is 14 residues long. V lost 1 base and J lost 6; bases outside the gene matches: 4. Germline CDR1 and CDR2: LNHNV and YYDKDF (reference sequence). The entire variable domain, with the rest obtained from reference TRBV15 and TRBJ2-3, is as follows: DAMVIQNPRYQVTQFGKPVTLSCSQTLNHNVMYWYQQKSSQAPKLLFHYYDKDFNNEADTPDNFQSRRPNTSFCFLDIRSPGLGDTAMYLCATSRGDGGDTQYFGPGTRLTVL.

The V call is TRBV7-9, the J call TRBJ2-7; TRBD1 matches at 9 bases. CDR3 length equals 12 residues. The V segment lost 8 bases and the J segment 3 bases; nucleotides outside the gene matches: 2. CDR1 and CDR2 from the germline V gene are SEHNR and FQNEAQ (reference sequence). As DNA, the CDR3 is TGTGCCAGCGGGGGACAGGGCTACGAGCAGTACTTC. Protein product: CASGGQGYEQYF.

V gene TRBV7-8 combines with J gene TRBJ1-4; 8 bases line up with TRBD1. The germline V gene encodes CDR1 SGHVS and CDR2 FQNEAQ. The CDR3 is made up of 15 amino acids. After removal of 0 bases from V and 7 bases from J, the junction contained 4 bases not matched to a gene. DNA of the CDR3: TGTGCCAGCAGCTTAGCTGGACAGGGACGTGAAAAACTGTTTTTT. Amino acid sequence: CASSLAGQGREKLFF.

V usage is TRBV6-5 and J usage is TRBJ1-5; TRBD1 matches 7 bases. V shed 6 bases and J 7 bases; nucleotides not matched to a gene: 9. Germline V gene data show CDR1 as MNHEY and CDR2 as SVGAGI. The CDR3 sequence is 14 residues long. CDR3: CASRRDSLGQPQHF. CDR3 nucleotides: TGTGCCAGCAGGCGGGACAGCCTGGGACAGCCCCAGCATTTT.

This clone appeared once. The V call is TRBV15, the J call TRBJ2-5; possible D gene TRBD2, 7 bases. This CDR3 has 15 amino acids. V gave up 5 bases and J gave up 5 bases, with 18 bases separating them. Germline V gene sequence: CDR1 LNHNV, CDR2 YYDKDF (reference sequence). The CDR3 region is CATSVPPGGSETQYF. As DNA, the CDR3 is TGTGCCACCAGCGTGCCACCGGGGGGCAGTGAGACCCAGTACTTC. Based on the CDR3 plus reference TRBV15 and TRBJ2-5, the full variable domain is DAMVIQNPRYQVTQFGKPVTLSCSQTLNHNVMYWYQQKSSQAPKLLFHYYDKDFNNEADTPDNFQSRRPNTSFCFLDIRSPGLGDTAMYLCATSVPPGGSETQYFGPGTRLLVL.

Only one count was recorded for this clone. V gene TRBV27 combines with J gene TRBJ1-1, with D perhaps TRBD1 (6 bases). The CDR3 totals 14 residues. The V end lost 3 bases, the J end lost 0 bases, and 8 bases lay between the germline ends. Germline values: CDR1 MNHEY, CDR2 SMNVEV (reference sequence). Here the CDR3 DNA reads TGTGCCAGCAGTTTCAGGGGCTTGAACACTGAAGCTTTCTTT. It is translated as CASSFRGLNTEAFF.

The chain couples TRBV2 to TRBJ1-6, with D unclear. V dropped 3 bases and J dropped 6 bases, with 12 bases sitting between them. This CDR3 contains 15 residues. The germline V gene encodes CDR1 SNHLY and CDR2 FYNNEI. CDR3 coding DNA: TGTGCCAGCAGTGATTTGCGGAGACCTAATTCACCCCTCCACTTT. Its translation is CASSDLRRPNSPLHF.

V and J are TRBV28 and TRBJ2-7; 9 bases agree with TRBD1. This CDR3 is 15 amino acids long. The ends lost 6 bases at V and 6 bases at J; junction bases unmatched: 12. From germline, CDR1 is MDHEN and CDR2 SYDVKM. This CDR3 reads CASRLPGQGVFEQYF. Written as DNA, the CDR3 is TGTGCCAGCAGATTGCCGGGACAGGGAGTCTTCGAGCAGTACTTC.

The rearrangement joins TRBV2 to TRBJ2-7, with 8 bases lining up with TRBD1. V shed 8 bases and J 5 bases; nucleotides not matched to a gene: 14. This CDR3 is 15 amino acids long. Germline assignment: CDR1 SNHLY and CDR2 FYNNEI. CDR3 coding DNA: TGTGCCAGCCATAAAGGGAGACAGGGGTATCACGAGCAGTACTTC. Amino acids: CASHKGRQGYHEQYF.

About this clone: Other DNA sequences in the same sample also yield this CDR3. This chain links TRBV28 with TRBJ1-2; 8 bases match TRBD1. CDR1 is MDHEN, CDR2 SYDVKM, per germline. J lost 4 bases, V lost 6 bases, and 1 base had no gene match. This CDR3 comprises 12 residues. The CDR3 nucleotides are TGTGCCAGCAGCACAGGGGGCTATGGCTACACCTTC. This gives the protein CASSTGGYGYTF.

This chain uses TRBV6-4 with TRBJ2-3; tentative D call: TRBD1 (6 bases). Germline assignment: CDR1 MRHNA and CDR2 SNTAGT. V was clipped by 0 bases and J by 2 bases, with 9 bases between them. This CDR3 has 15 residues. The CDR3 DNA sequence: TGTGCCAGCAGTGACTCGTCAGGGGCCACAGATACGCAGTATTTT. Its translation: CASSDSSGATDTQYF.

The J gene is TRBJ2-2, the V gene TRBV11-2, with 9 bases identical to TRBD2. J gave up 6 bases and V 5 bases, and 4 bases lay outside the gene matches. CDR3 length: 14 residues. Germline lookup yields CDR1 SGHAT and CDR2 FQNNGV. The CDR3 protein is CASSIGLAPGELFF. CDR3 nucleotides: TGTGCCAGCAGCATCGGACTAGCGCCCGGGGAGCTGTTTTTT.

This clone was counted once. The gene calls are TRBV30 and TRBJ2-7; the D gene is possibly TRBD2 (7 bases). CDR3 size: 12 residues. The V end lost 1 base, the J end lost 5 bases, and 9 bases lay between the germline ends. Looked up from germline, CDR1 is GTSNPN and CDR2 is SVGIG (reference sequence). The DNA for the CDR3 is TGTGCCTGGAGTGGGGGGGGCGACGAGCAGTACTTC. Translated, it gives CAWSGGGDEQYF.

This clone was picked up one time. This CDR3 is CASSSVEAGELFF. The CDR3 DNA is TGTGCCAGCAGCTCAGTAGAGGCCGGGGAGCTGTTTTTT. V usage is TRBV7-9 and J usage is TRBJ2-2; D call uncertain. Germline V gene data show CDR1 as SEHNR and CDR2 as FQNEAQ (reference sequence). V was pared by 4 bases and J by 6 bases, with 9 bases between. This CDR3 contains 13 residues.

The chain employs TRBV7-9 and TRBJ2-1, with D unclear. V lost 0 bases and J 0 bases, leaving 6 bases between the germline ends. CDR3 length: 15 amino acids. Looked up from germline, CDR1 is SEHNR and CDR2 is FQNEAQ (reference sequence). Here the CDR3 reads CASSLALSSYNEQFF. CDR3 DNA sequence: TGTGCCAGCAGCTTAGCACTTAGCTCCTACAATGAGCAGTTCTTC.

The CDR3 spells CAWLRVSNTEAFF. The CDR3 DNA reads TGTGCCTGGCTCAGGGTTTCGAACACTGAAGCTTTCTTT. This chain connects TRBV30 to TRBJ1-1; D possibly corresponds to TRBD1 (5 bases). The germline CDR1 and CDR2 sequences are GTSNPN and SVGIG (reference sequence). V lost 5 bases to trimming and J lost 1 base, with 11 bases between them. This CDR3 is 13 amino acids long.

The V and J genes are TRBV7-8 and TRBJ2-7, with 7 bases matching TRBD2. Germline V lookup: CDR1 SGHVS, CDR2 FQNEAQ. This CDR3 has 15 residues. Trimming took 3 bases from V and 3 from J; bases not matched to a gene: 8. DNA for the CDR3: TGTGCCAGCAGCTTTTTCCGGGGAGGGAACTACGAGCAGTACTTC. It translates to CASSFFRGGNYEQYF.